The rows below give T cell receptor beta chains drawn from one sample of a study of Ad26.COV2.S vaccination and SARS-CoV-2 variants. Assay: immunoSEQ multiplex PCR; the TCRdb copy retains only in-frame clones and omits some. Among a few hundred thousand clones, 83% were seen once, and the ten largest hold approximately 7.8%. This sample comprised peripheral blood, obtained in a trial of Ad26.COV2.S vaccine versus placebo. The origin of the receptors is a person between 18 and 59 years old who received the Ad26.COV2.S COVID-19 vaccine or a placebo. Each CDR3 is given with its conserved first and last residue. A D gene is named only where the DNA matches it firmly. Only some rows state a clone size, as once, few, many or a class for expanded clones.

D	size	J	V	CDR3	DNA
-	few	TRBJ1-5	TRBV27	CASSLYASNQPQHF	TGTGCCAGCAGTTTATATGCAAGCAATCAGCCCCAGCATTTT
TRBD1	-	TRBJ1-1	TRBV18	CASSPLSGGGLKPEAFF	TGTGCCAGCTCACCTCTCTCAGGGGGCGGATTGAAGCCTGAAGCTTTCTTT
-	-	TRBJ1-1	TRBV5-4	CASSSDNMNTEAFF	TGTGCCAGCAGCTCGGACAACATGAACACTGAAGCTTTCTTT
-	-	TRBJ1-2	TRBV5-1	CASSLEGDYGYTF	TGCGCCAGCAGCTTGGAGGGAGACTATGGCTACACCTTC
TRBD2	-	TRBJ2-1	TRBV7-3	CASSYGLGGYNEQFF	TGTGCCAGCAGCTACGGACTAGGCGGGTACAATGAGCAGTTCTTC
TRBD1	-	TRBJ1-4	TRBV6-6	CASSLVTGEGEKLFF	TGTGCCAGCAGCTTAGTAACAGGGGAGGGAGAAAAACTGTTTTTT
-	-	TRBJ1-2	TRBV9	CASSGDSYHGYTF	TGTGCCAGCAGCGGAGACAGTTATCATGGCTACACCTTC
-	once	TRBJ1-4	TRBV5-1	CASSLEWGVGYEKLFF	TGCGCCAGCAGCTTGGAATGGGGCGTCGGTTATGAAAAACTGTTTTTT
-	-	TRBJ2-7	TRBV7-6	CASSPPRGWNYEQYF	TGTGCCAGCAGCCCCCCCAGGGGTTGGAACTACGAGCAGTACTTC
-	-	TRBJ2-2	TRBV12-5	CASGLVPASGELFF	TGTGCTAGTGGTTTGGTACCGGCTAGCGGGGAGCTGTTTTTT
TRBD2	-	TRBJ2-2	TRBV5-1	CASSLTSGSVGELFF	TGCGCCAGCAGCTTGACTAGCGGGAGCGTCGGGGAGCTGTTTTTT
-	few	TRBJ2-7	TRBV21-1	CASSKGLPNYEQYF	TGTGCCAGCAGCAAAGGGTTACCGAATTACGAGCAGTACTTC
TRBD2	-	TRBJ2-1	TRBV3-1/TRBV3-2	CASSLGLAGGNEQFF	TGTGCCAGCAGCCTGGGACTAGCGGGAGGTAATGAGCAGTTCTTC
-	-	TRBJ1-2	TRBV16	CASSQWGPGGYTF	TGTGCCAGCAGCCAGTGGGGCCCCGGGGGCTACACCTTC
-	few	TRBJ1-5	TRBV7-9	CASRTVSGPGNQPQHF	TGTGCCAGCAGGACAGTGTCGGGGCCGGGGAATCAGCCCCAGCATTTT
-	-	TRBJ2-3	TRBV11-2	CASSLAVSTDTQYF	TGTGCCAGCAGCTTAGCGGTATCCACAGATACGCAGTATTTT
-	-	TRBJ1-2	TRBV28	CASSTGGQLDLYGYTF	TGTGCCAGCAGCACCGGTGGGCAGCTAGATCTCTATGGCTACACCTTC
TRBD2	-	TRBJ2-7	TRBV3-1/TRBV3-2	CASGRSGENYEQYF	TGTGCCAGCGGCCGTAGCGGGGAAAACTACGAGCAGTACTTC
TRBD2	few	TRBJ2-1	TRBV11-2	CASSFGTSFRQFF	TGTGCCAGCAGCTTCGGGACTAGCTTTAGGCAGTTCTTC
TRBD2	-	TRBJ2-5	TRBV18	CASSPVSGLAGDGETQYF	TGTGCCAGCTCACCGGTATCTGGACTAGCGGGAGACGGGGAGACCCAGTACTTC
-	-	TRBJ2-1	TRBV27	CASSLSRMNEQFF	TGTGCCAGCAGTTTATCGAGGATGAATGAGCAGTTCTTC
-	-	TRBJ2-7	TRBV24-1	CATSGRGTLYEQYF	TGTGCCACCAGTGGGAGGGGCACGCTCTACGAGCAGTACTTC
-	-	TRBJ1-6	TRBV18	CASSLSSGINSPLHF	TGTGCCAGCTCACTCAGCTCAGGGATCAATTCACCCCTCCACTTT
TRBD2	-	TRBJ2-1	TRBV11-2	CASSLGCSGGASCYNEQFF	TGTGCCAGCAGCTTAGGGTGCTCGGGGGGGGCCTCATGCTACAATGAGCAGTTCTTC
-	few	TRBJ1-6	TRBV3-1/TRBV3-2	CASSPPGRNSPLHF	TGTGCCAGCAGCCCCCCAGGGCGGAATTCACCCCTCCACTTT
-	-	TRBJ2-1	TRBV5-1	CASSLRTEQFF	TGCGCCAGCAGCTTGAGGACTGAGCAGTTCTTC
-	-	TRBJ2-7	TRBV11-2	CASSVGTYEQYF	TGTGCCAGCAGCGTCGGCACCTACGAGCAGTACTTC
TRBD1	once	TRBJ1-2	TRBV19	CASSILRGHGYTF	TGTGCCAGTAGTATATTGAGGGGGCACGGCTACACCTTC
-	-	TRBJ1-1	TRBV4-1	CASSHRGPGQTEAFF	TGCGCCAGCAGCCACAGAGGTCCCGGGCAGACTGAAGCTTTCTTT
TRBD1	-	TRBJ2-5	TRBV7-2	CASSGQGILGQETQYF	TGTGCCAGCAGCGGACAGGGAATACTTGGGCAAGAGACCCAGTACTTC
TRBD1	-	TRBJ1-1	TRBV7-3	CASSDQGGGPEAFF	TGTGCCAGCAGCGACCAAGGGGGCGGGCCTGAAGCTTTCTTT
-	-	TRBJ2-3	TRBV7-2	CASSLYSTDTQYF	TGTGCCAGCAGCTTATACTCGACAGATACGCAGTATTTT
TRBD1	once	TRBJ2-4	TRBV9	CASSVDRGQGRNIQYF	TGTGCCAGCAGCGTAGACCGGGGACAGGGGCGAAACATTCAGTACTTC
TRBD1	-	TRBJ1-1	TRBV5-1	CASSSQQGRNTEAFF	TGCGCCAGCAGCAGTCAACAGGGGCGGAACACTGAAGCTTTCTTT
-	-	TRBJ2-2	TRBV27	CASSFPNTGELFF	TGTGCCAGCAGTTTCCCAAACACCGGGGAGCTGTTTTTT
TRBD1	-	TRBJ1-4	TRBV7-2	CASSLQQGAREKLFF	TGTGCCAGCAGCTTACAACAGGGGGCGAGGGAAAAACTGTTTTTT
-	-	TRBJ1-1	TRBV30	CAWSRMNTEAFF	TGTGCCTGGAGTCGAATGAACACTGAAGCTTTCTTT
-	-	TRBJ2-4	TRBV4-1	CASSQGTTRAIQYF	TGCGCCAGCAGCCAAGGTACAACCAGGGCCATTCAGTACTTC
TRBD2	once	TRBJ2-1	TRBV3-1/TRBV3-2	CASSQVGEGVHNEQFF	TGTGCCAGCAGCCAAGTTGGGGAGGGTGTTCACAATGAGCAGTTCTTC
TRBD2	-	TRBJ2-7	TRBV29-1	CSVQGLAGYSYEQYF	TGCAGCGTTCAAGGACTAGCGGGTTACTCCTACGAGCAGTACTTC